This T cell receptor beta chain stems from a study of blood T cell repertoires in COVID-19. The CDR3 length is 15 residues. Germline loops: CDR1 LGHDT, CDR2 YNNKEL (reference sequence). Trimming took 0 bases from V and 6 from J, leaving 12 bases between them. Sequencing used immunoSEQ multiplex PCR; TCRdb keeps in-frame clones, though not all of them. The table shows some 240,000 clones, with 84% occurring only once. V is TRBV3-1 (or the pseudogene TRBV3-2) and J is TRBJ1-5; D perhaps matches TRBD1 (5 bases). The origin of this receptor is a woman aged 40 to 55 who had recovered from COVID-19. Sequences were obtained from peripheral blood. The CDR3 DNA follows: TGTGCCAGCAGCCAAGATCTCCAGGGAAGTCAGCCCCAGCATTTT. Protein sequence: CASSQDLQGSQPQHF.